The following is a TCR beta chain sequence with its context. Its antigen is currently not known. No base quality information exists; no much larger clone differs at one position. The sample is drawn from a study of blood T cell repertoires in COVID-19 (dated by TCRdb to the early 2020s). About the full investigation: Samples from collaborators originated in the United States, Italy and Spain and spanned both the acute and convalescent phases of COVID-19. The material from the prospective study consisted of cDNA or gDNA derived from T cells, B-cell-depleted T cells, or PBMCs. The dataset comprised deeply sampled blood TCRbeta repertoires from subjects exposed to, actively infected with, or recovered from COVID-19. The repertoires were released in a freely available public database intended as a resource for research on the immune response to SARS-CoV-2. Samples came from the ongoing ImmuneRACE study (first 160 participants) plus 1,254 subjects from 6 global collaborators. Sample metadata almost always included a de-identified subject ID, COVID-19 status, age in years and sex. HLA class I and class II types, where available, came from metadata supplied by the sample provider rather than from assay-based typing.

TCRbeta CDR3 regions were amplified from genomic DNA by means of the immunoSEQ Assay, a bias-controlled multiplex PCR. In the authors' own workflow: The number of nucleated cells in each sample was estimated from the amplification of reference gene primers within the assay. Sequence reads were collapsed and filtered to measure the absolute abundance of every unique TCRbeta CDR3 rearrangement. Productive Simpson clonality was computed per sample as the square root of Simpson's diversity index over productive rearrangements. Drawn from immuneACCESS, this table holds only the in-frame rearrangements with V and J called that TCRdb kept. Clones are partly lost; checked studies trace under half to an unresolved V gene and leave the rest unexplained. V, J and clone size reflect that table, while D and trimming were determined from the DNA. Across this sample there are about 59,000 clones, with about four fifths seen only once. Approximately 3.6% of the sample is taken by the ten largest.

On the study overall, not on this receptor specifically: The quantity of clinical and demographic metadata differed by source and by participant and was supplied without curation.

Germline trimming: 3 bases from V, 4 bases from J; junction bases outside gene matches: 3. Reading from cysteine to phenylalanine, the CDR3 counts 13 amino acids. The DNA shown is the 39-base CDR3, in frame from base 1. CDR1 and CDR2 are read off the germline V gene (reference sequence) as SEHNR and FQNEAQ. Whole blood was collected in K2EDTA tubes by collaborating institutions according to the institutions' own protocols. For TCRbeta analysis, collaborators shipped samples as frozen whole blood, isolated PBMCs, or DNA extracted from either of those sample types. This receptor was identified in a woman at least 80 years old with acute or convalescent COVID-19. Recombination connected TRBV7-9 to TRBJ2-7; TRBD2 agrees with 7 junctional bases. The sequenced material came from peripheral blood. DNA sequence: TGTGCCAGCAGCTTCGGCGGGAGTTACGAGCAGTACTTC. This gives the protein CASSFGGSYEQYF.